Below, one T cell receptor (beta chain) is given with its context. Its antigen remains undetermined. Per-base qualities were not stored, and no clone one base away is much larger. The sample originates from a study of T cell repertoires in cytomegalovirus infection (dated by TCRdb to between 2018 and 2021). At the level of the whole study: Peptide stimulations targeted recently identified HLA-C-restricted CMV epitopes, whose presentation resists viral immunomodulation, together with well-studied HLA-B-restricted epitopes. The HLA type of each donor mattered for the analysis, because public TCR beta signatures pointed to carriage of CMV infection along with the matching HLA type.

The label giving this sample's treatment or condition can be read as: in vitro stimulation with specific CMV peptide epitopes to enrich CMV-specific T cells. The CDR3, from cysteine to phenylalanine, totals 18 residues. Solely the CDR3 DNA is kept, with 54 bases framed from the first base. CDR1 and CDR2, per the germline V gene (reference sequence), are LNHNV and YYDKDF. At the junction V is shortened by 0 bases and J by 3 bases, with 20 bases in between. Points the paper makes about the study in general: In both this cohort and an independent roughly 330-donor cohort, the cumulative frequency of public TCR beta family members distinguished carriers of CMV infection plus the relevant HLA type. In the ex vivo response, HLA-C-restricted CMV-specific TCR beta clonotypes were dominant, and in two of eight donors the single most frequent clonotype came from this HLA-C-restricted group.

These reads were obtained on an Illumina HiSeq 1500. The public reads were run again by TCRdb, first through fastp at Q25 and then through MiXCR, and only productive beta chains were kept. One record per CDR3 amino acid sequence lists the most common genes and DNA. In this sample the table shows 75,000 to 95,000 distinct CDR3 sequences, 45% to 50% of which occur a single time. More than 85% of the sample rests with the top ten. Material: CD8+ T cells from cultured PBMCs, obtained from culture after CMV antigen stimulation. The V gene is TRBV15 and the J gene is TRBJ2-5; matching of 7 bases hints at TRBD2 as the D gene. This clonotype originated in a human donor in good health (CMV status not recorded). Some clones in this sample may be carry-over from other donors' samples. The DNA reads TGTGCCACCAGCAGAGATTGGTCGGTGCGGGGGCCGGAAGAGACCCAGTACTTC. Translated, this is CATSRDWSVRGPEETQYF.